This section outlines one TCR beta chain sequence together with its context. The clone's antigen remains unknown. No base quality values were provided; no much bigger clone lies one nucleotide off. The cohort was made up of 650 to 700 healthy bone marrow donors. At the time of sampling, every cohort member was nominally healthy, though immune exposures that went unrecorded were likely present. The donor tested CMV seropositive and was one of the 289 seropositive cohort members. A peripheral blood sample was provided by each donor, and peripheral blood mononuclear cells were used for TCR beta sequencing. The Qiagen DNeasy Blood Extraction Kit was used to extract genomic DNA from the blood cell samples. Receptor amplification or capture employed the immunoSEQ multiplex PCR assay. The multiplex PCR relied on a mix of 60 forward primers for TCR Vbeta segments and 13 reverse primers for TCR Jbeta segments. Amplification of the CDR3 region of rearranged TCR beta genes was performed with a multiplex PCR assay on genomic DNA. The amplified TCR beta libraries were sequenced on the Illumina HiSeq System as 87-base-pair reads. Concerning the study's data processing: In a later analysis, tens of millions of unique TCR beta chains were counted across the roughly 670 repertoires, and around 11 million of these chains were shared by at least two donors. To remove PCR and sequencing errors, raw reads were error-corrected and collapsed into unique sequences using a nearest-neighbor algorithm that merged closely related sequences. Alignment of CDR3 sequences to IMGT reference sequences was used to assign V, D and J gene segments. For a sequence to be retained, a match of at least six nucleotides to both a V gene segment and a J gene segment was required. A rearrangement counted as productive if the CDR3 had no stop codons and remained in frame with V and J, and every other rearrangement counted as non-productive. CDR3 was defined by IMGT convention, running from the second conserved V-encoded cysteine to the conserved J-encoded phenylalanine. The earlier analysis of some 550 of the donors excluded any sequence lacking an unambiguous match to a single V gene segment. An earlier analysis of fewer than 750 of the donors classified V segments as functional when productive rearrangements were above 56.7% and as segregating when the standard deviation between donors was above 5%. A statistical classification framework was developed to diagnose cytomegalovirus status using the catalog of TCR beta chain sequences. In a later analysis, TCR nucleotide sequences were compared against IMGT/GENE-DB human TR gene sequences so that V and J genes could be assigned. The TCRdist pipeline was used in a later analysis to assign CDR3 sequences and most-parsimonious VDJ recombination scenarios. In a later analysis, each TCR beta chain was defined by its CDR3 amino acid sequence together with its V-gene family, and reads lacking a unique V-gene family were excluded. As a way to deal with suspected cross-contamination and a sequencing artifact, a later analysis dropped approximately 570 nucleotide sequences that were highly shared and had low generation probability. For each public chain, a later analysis derived a clonal expansion index from normalized ranks of inferred template counts within each repertoire. A later analysis computed generation probabilities with a VDJ recombination model fitted to out-of-frame rearrangements, and checked the results against IGoR. In a later analysis, TCR-TCR, TCR-HLA and TCR-CMV co-occurrence was scored with hypergeometric tests, and a repertoire-size bias correction was applied to TCR pairs. A later analysis estimated false discovery rates by permuting HLA or CMV assignments 20 times. A later analysis grouped co-occurring TCRs with DBSCAN, adding TCRdist sequence similarity when clustering within HLA-allele-positive subsets. Co-occurrence clustering excluded repertoires with fewer than 30,000 or more than 120,000 public chains, plus five with anomalous nucleotide sharing. Imported from immuneACCESS, the table was reduced by TCRdb to in-frame sequences with V and J called. These copies leave out some clones; in studies compared against another copy, an unresolved V gene accounts for under half, and the cause of the remainder is not known. V, J and clone size are those of that table, while D and trimming were read from the DNA. The sample table contains 130,000 to 150,000 clones; only one count was recorded for 70% to 80% of them. The ten largest clonotypes hold 13% of the sample.

Via the germline V gene, CDR1 is SGDLS and CDR2 YYNGEE. The CDR3 spans 16 residues, from the cysteine through the phenylalanine. Only the CDR3 DNA is retained, 48 bases long and in frame from the first base. The germline V and J ends show losses of 0 bases and 7 bases respectively, and no gene match explains 5 bases of the junction. The data belong to a study of cytomegalovirus exposure and HLA in healthy donors (dated by TCRdb to between 2016 and 2019). Notes on the research overall: According to an earlier analysis of 450 to 650 of the donors, 150 million to 200 million T cells yielded some 110 million unique TCR beta sequences and about 280 Gb of sequence data. Four to six DR-DQ haplotypes were handled as single units for association and clustering, since linkage in the cohort was strong. Rather than drawing on any new phenotypic data, the later analysis identified candidate immune exposures from TCR beta sequences and the way those sequences occurred across donors. A later genetic analysis used genome-wide SNP genotypes for 398 of the 666 donors, treating that subset as a discovery cohort. Using immunosequencing, the study profiled T cell repertoires from around 670 subjects and related those repertoires to cytomegalovirus serostatus. Alongside the repertoire data, information on donor age, sex, ethnicity and CMV serostatus was compiled. The number of donors typed differed by locus, with 629-630 for A, B, C, DRB1 and DQB1, 522 for DQA1, 600 to 610 for DPA1, and approximately 470 for DPB1. Approximately 310 gigabases of sequencing data and about 92 million unique TCR sequences made up an early release that covered 500 to 700 HLA-typed donors. High-throughput TCR immunosequencing, statistical association of individual TCRs with disease status, and machine learning were combined to predict cytomegalovirus infection status. Across some 400 genotyped donors of the cohort, an average of about 240,000 unique TCR beta nucleotide sequences per donor were sequenced, and around 19% of those sequences were non-productive. Class I and class II HLA loci were covered by the typing at four-digit resolution. Along with the approximately 700-subject first cohort, a separate validation cohort of some 130 different subjects was used. All discovery cohort repertoires had been generated using a single sequencing platform. A later analysis re-examined previously published TCR beta repertoires from over 500 donors and added high-resolution HLA genotyping to investigate patterns of TCR occurrence. In an earlier analysis of roughly 600 of the donors, high-throughput TCR beta sequencing was used to judge whether each TCR beta V gene segment behaved as functional or pseudogenic. Of the roughly 390 genotyped donors, 81% were placed in the genetic ancestry cluster associated with self-reported Caucasian donors. The study aimed to test whether signatures of past pathogen exposure could be identified by cataloging public T cell receptors.

What the work shows at the level of the full study, not this receptor alone: Broadly in line with IMGT annotations, most TCR beta V segments showed up in productive rearrangements about 87% or about 30% of the time in an earlier analysis of under 700 of the donors. Linkage disequilibrium might explain the correlated functional status among segregating V segments, but an unknown experimental factor could not be ruled out. HLA typing was unavailable for some donors at each locus, so association tests used only the typed subset. According to the authors, the approach could potentially be generalized to other disease states and immunological phenotypes. The classifier was reported to diagnose cytomegalovirus status with high specificity and sensitivity in both the original cohort and the validation cohort. A cluster of highly shared sequence variants was judged likely to represent a technical artifact of the sequencing pipeline. Sequencing depth was assumed to be roughly uniform across donors in the presence/absence analyses, though that assumption may not hold. The only immune exposure information available for the cohort was CMV serostatus. The cohort was sequenced for TCR beta chains only, and without alpha or paired-chain data the features that could be detected were limited. Most TCR sequences were seen in very few donors, while some public TCRs were found in many individuals. When HLA alleles, especially DR and DQ, strongly co-occurred, attributing TCR associations to individual alleles was difficult. The study gave a list of over 150 TCR beta chains associated with cytomegalovirus. According to a later analysis, most CMV-associated TCR beta chains appeared to be HLA-restricted, and the HLA associations seemed to be driven largely by CMV exposure. The 87-base-pair reads could not distinguish some IMGT-functional V segments, including TRBV6-2 and TRBV6-3, so those segments were excluded. In vitro tests confirmed that three of the cytomegalovirus-associated TCR beta chains recognize cytomegalovirus antigens. Specific HLA alleles were associated with around 18,000 TCR beta sequences at a false discovery rate of 0.05 in a later analysis. A later analysis found that TCR association rates varied across HLA loci, with DRB1 alleles showing the most associated TCRs and HLA-C alleles the fewest. A later analysis found that HLA-associated TCR beta chains were more clonally expanded and had lower generation probabilities than equally common non-associated chains. A further reported finding was that TCR beta sequences accurately predicted the HLA-A and HLA-B alleles for most subjects in the first cohort. A later analysis reported that several top co-occurrence clusters appeared linked to parvovirus B19, influenza, CMV and Epstein-Barr virus. Because counts were too low, 15 to 20 rarely observed V segments, including chromosome 9 orphons, were left out of the earlier analysis of about 500 of the donors. V-gene and J-gene trimming of TCR beta chains was associated with a missense DCLRE1C variant in a later genetic analysis, and the association was replicated in an independent cohort. According to a later genetic analysis, donors in an Asian-associated ancestry cluster had fewer N-insertions in productive TCRs than the roughly 700-donor mean.

Input material: PBMCs. The chain uses TRBV9 and TRBJ2-1; 12 nucleotides in the junction match TRBD1. The receptor comes from a man aged 35-49 years in good health and CMV-seropositive. The DNA reads TGTGCCAGCAGCGTAGTGGGACAGGGGGCGGGAAATGAGCAGTTCTTC. The encoded protein is CASSVVGQGAGNEQFF.